This T cell receptor (beta chain) was identified in a study of OX40 agonist ivuxolimab in advanced cancers. Turning to the study itself: The diagnoses of dose-escalation patients were hepatocellular carcinoma, melanoma, renal cell or head and neck cancer.

Produced via immunoSEQ multiplex PCR; TCRdb's table is partial and in-frame only. Of tens of thousands of clones listed, under 90% were seen once; the top ten hold approximately 2.6%. The germline gives CDR1 SEHNR, CDR2 FQNEAQ (reference sequence). This CDR3 contains 13 residues. The V end was cut by 4 bases, the J end by 5 bases, with 9 bases between. Study-level findings and limits: The mean number of expanded clones was higher in CD8+ T cells than in CD4+. With doses of 0.1-3.0 mg/kg, partial responders showed among the lowest clonal expansion.

Drawing of blood for sampling happened at baseline, at cycle 4 day 1, and at cycle 7 day 1. With respect to this clone: The target antigen is unknown.

This chain links TRBV7-9 with TRBJ1-5; possible D gene TRBD1, 6 bases. This TCR was recovered from an adult with an advanced solid tumor such as melanoma, head and neck, liver or kidney cancer. The sequencing here drew on CD4+ or CD8+ T cells sorted from blood, taken in a trial of the OX40 agonist ivuxolimab. The CDR3 DNA sequence: TGTGCCAGCAGCTCACAGGGAGATCAGCCCCAGCATTTT. Translation: CASSSQGDQPQHF.